The clone carrying this T cell receptor (beta chain) has only a few counts. Residents of under 25 US areas, aged roughly 18 to 89 years, made up the participants. These data originate in a study of blood T cell repertoires in COVID-19. Overall study context: Some COVID-19 samples were acute and others convalescent; all came from the United States, Italy and Spain.

J gave up 5 bases and V 6 bases, and 6 bases lay outside the gene matches. This CDR3 has 13 residues. Looked up from germline, CDR1 is MDHEN and CDR2 is SYDVKM. Method: immunoSEQ multiplex PCR; TCRdb's copy keeps in-frame clones and lacks some. The sample contains 200,000 to 250,000 clones, about 79% of which appear only once. V gene TRBV28 combines with J gene TRBJ2-7, with 8 bases aligning to TRBD1. Specimen: PBMCs or T cells enriched from blood (not recorded which). The sequence was obtained from a woman aged 55-70 years who had recovered from COVID-19. This chain's CDR3 is CASSTQGAHEQYF. The CDR3 nucleotides are TGTGCCAGCAGCACTCAGGGGGCCCACGAGCAGTACTTC.